These T cell receptor beta chains were read from a single sample in a study of shared clonotypes between healthy human individuals. Measured with immunoSEQ multiplex PCR; TCRdb has only the in-frame clones, and not every one. The repertoire consists of 630,000 or so clones, with roughly 98% occurring once and the leading ten covering 0.25% to 0.35%. Sequences were obtained from naive CD8+ T cells sorted from blood. The receptors come from a man aged 30 to 45 in good health. Both conserved end residues are part of each CDR3. The order of the fields is D gene, clone size, J gene, V gene, CDR3 DNA, CDR3 protein. D genes are given only for firm matches. Clone size is stated in some rows and not others, as once, few, many or a class when expanded.

>.|.|TRBJ2-7|TRBV10-3
TGTGCCATCAGTGAGTCTAAGGGGATGAGCTCCTACGAGCAGTACTTC
CAISESKGMSSYEQYF
>.|.|TRBJ2-1|TRBV27
TGTGCCAGCAGTTCGTCAGGGAACCTTGGGAATGAGCAGTTCTTC
CASSSSGNLGNEQFF
>TRBD1|.|TRBJ2-7|TRBV11-2
TGTGCCAGCAGCTCACCCGGGACAGGGGGTTACGAGCAGTACTTC
CASSSPGTGGYEQYF
>TRBD1|.|TRBJ1-4|TRBV9
TGTGCCAGCAGCGCCCAGACAGGGGCCTTTAATGAAAAACTGTTTTTT
CASSAQTGAFNEKLFF
>.|.|TRBJ1-1|TRBV5-5
TGTGCCAGCAGCGCCGGTGGGGGCCCTAACACTGAAGCTTTCTTT
CASSAGGGPNTEAFF
>.|.|TRBJ2-7|TRBV7-2
TGTGCCAGCAGCTTAGCGTGGACTGGCTACTCCTACGAGCAGTACTTC
CASSLAWTGYSYEQYF
>TRBD1|.|TRBJ2-7|TRBV27
TGTGCCAGCAGTTTAAGTAGACAGGGCTACGAGCAGTACTTC
CASSLSRQGYEQYF
>TRBD2|.|TRBJ2-7|TRBV19
TGTGCCAGTAGTCTCGGACTAGCGGGAGGCTCCTACGAGCAGTACTTC
CASSLGLAGGSYEQYF
>TRBD1|.|TRBJ2-2|TRBV7-9
TGTGCCAGCAGAAGCCGGGACAGGGGTGGTAGAATCGGGGAGCTGTTTTTT
CASRSRDRGGRIGELFF
>TRBD1|.|TRBJ1-2|TRBV29-1
TGCAGCGTTGATGGGACAGACTACTATGGCTACACCTTC
CSVDGTDYYGYTF
>.|.|TRBJ2-1|TRBV9
TGTGCCAGCAGCGTAGCTACGCGGGATGAGCAGTTCTTC
CASSVATRDEQFF
>.|.|TRBJ2-1|TRBV7-2
TGTGCCAGCAGCTTAGGCTTCCTAAGATACAATGAGCAGTTCTTC
CASSLGFLRYNEQFF
>.|.|TRBJ1-4|TRBV5-5
TGTGCCAGCAGCCCTACAAAAGGAACTAATGAAAAACTGTTTTTT
CASSPTKGTNEKLFF
>TRBD2|.|TRBJ2-7|TRBV9
TGTGCCAGCAGCGCGACTAGCGGGTCCTACGAGCAGTACTTC
CASSATSGSYEQYF
>.|once|TRBJ2-1|TRBV29-1
TGCAGCGCCTTTGGGACTCTCCGACTCAATGAGCAGTTCTTC
CSAFGTLRLNEQFF